This is a list of T cell receptor beta chains from one sample in a study of cytomegalovirus exposure and HLA in healthy donors. The assay was immunoSEQ multiplex PCR, and TCRdb's table has in-frame clones only and misses some. The sample lists about 200,000 clones, roughly 80% occurring once. Material: PBMCs. Receptors originate from a woman younger than 45 in good health and CMV-seronegative. Each CDR3 is given with its conserved first and last residue. D genes are given only for firm matches. For some rows the clone size is stated as once, few or many, or as a class when expanded; others skip it.

d_gene	v_gene	j_gene	abundance	CDR3aa	CDR3nt
.	TRBV5-1	TRBJ2-3	.	CASSLDHTDTQYF	TGCGCCAGCAGCTTGGATCACACAGATACGCAGTATTTT
TRBD2	TRBV2	TRBJ2-7	.	CASPAHSGRPDEQYF	TGTGCCAGCCCTGCCCATAGCGGGAGGCCAGACGAGCAGTACTTC
.	TRBV7-9	TRBJ2-5	.	CASSFPFLTGLEQETQYF	TGTGCCAGCAGCTTCCCCTTTTTGACAGGCTTGGAACAAGAGACCCAGTACTTC
TRBD2	TRBV6-1	TRBJ2-7	.	CASSEPGLAAYEQYF	TGTGCCAGCAGTGAGCCGGGACTAGCGGCCTACGAGCAGTACTTC
TRBD2	TRBV9	TRBJ2-3	.	CASSVQGLAGTDTQYF	TGTGCCAGCAGCGTGCAGGGACTAGCGGGCACAGATACGCAGTATTTT
.	TRBV2	TRBJ1-3	.	CASEESGNTIYF	TGTGCCAGTGAGGAGTCTGGAAACACCATATATTTT
.	TRBV5-6	TRBJ2-7	few	CASSLDRQSGEQYF	TGTGCCAGCAGCTTGGATCGCCAGTCGGGCGAGCAGTACTTC
TRBD2	TRBV4-1	TRBJ2-7	once	CASSQRSGSSGAYEQYF	TGCGCCAGCAGCCAACGCAGCGGTAGTAGCGGGGCCTACGAGCAGTACTTC
.	TRBV28	TRBJ1-3	.	CASSRTYRGNTIYF	TGTGCCAGCAGTCGGACATATCGTGGAAACACCATATATTTT
.	TRBV5-4	TRBJ2-6	.	CASSLGQVIGGANVLTF	TGTGCCAGCAGCTTGGGTCAGGTCATAGGTGGGGCCAACGTCCTGACTTTC
.	TRBV6-1	TRBJ1-1	few	CASSENGGGTCFF	TGTGCCAGCAGTGAAAATGGCGGGGGAACGTGCTTCTTT
.	TRBV28	TRBJ1-2	.	CASSLRPAAGYTF	TGTGCCAGCAGTTTGAGGCCTGCTGCCGGCTACACCTTC
TRBD1	TRBV5-1	TRBJ2-3	.	CASSFRTGSTDTQYF	TGCGCCAGCAGCTTCCGGACAGGGAGCACAGATACGCAGTATTTT
.	TRBV5-1	TRBJ1-5	.	CASSLGPRPREVWQPQHF	TGCGCCAGCAGCTTGGGGCCCCGCCCACGGGAGGTCTGGCAGCCCCAGCATTTT
.	TRBV5-1	TRBJ2-7	few	CASSLERRGPEYF	TGCGCCAGCAGCTTGGAGCGGCGGGGCCCGGAGTACTTC
.	TRBV7-2	TRBJ1-2	.	CASSPIRGAVGYTF	TGTGCCAGCAGCCCAATACGGGGGGCGGTTGGCTACACCTTC
.	TRBV6-5	TRBJ1-4	few	CASSYSPGGREKLFF	TGTGCCAGCAGTTACTCGCCCGGGGGGAGAGAAAAACTGTTTTTT
.	TRBV6-5	TRBJ1-6	.	CASSFTPYNSPLHF	TGTGCCAGCAGTTTTACACCCTATAATTCACCCCTCCACTTT
TRBD1	TRBV6-1	TRBJ1-2	.	CASSPGWGRGYGYTF	TGTGCCAGCAGTCCGGGCTGGGGCAGGGGGTATGGCTACACCTTC
TRBD1	TRBV9	TRBJ2-7	.	CASSGTGQNYEQYF	TGTGCCAGCAGCGGAACGGGACAGAACTACGAGCAGTACTTC
.	TRBV20-1	TRBJ1-1	few	CSAQTVTEAFF	TGCAGTGCCCAGACAGTCACTGAAGCTTTCTTT
.	TRBV19	TRBJ1-5	.	CASSSRLEPQHF	TGTGCCAGTAGTAGCCGACTGGAGCCCCAGCATTTT
.	TRBV19	TRBJ1-2	.	CASSIRSGDIINGYTF	TGTGCCAGTAGTATCCGATCAGGGGACATTATTAATGGCTACACCTTC
.	TRBV30	TRBJ1-1	once	CAWSLGHAVNTEAFF	TGTGCCTGGAGCCTGGGACACGCGGTGAACACTGAAGCTTTCTTT
TRBD1	TRBV19	TRBJ1-1	.	CASILMTGLTEAFF	TGTGCCAGTATTTTAATGACAGGGTTAACTGAAGCTTTCTTT
.	TRBV21-1	TRBJ2-1	.	CASSKGVYNEQFF	TGTGCCAGCAGCAAAGGCGTATACAATGAGCAGTTCTTC
.	TRBV6-1	TRBJ1-1	.	CASSDGDRTEAFF	TGTGCCAGCAGTGATGGAGATCGCACTGAAGCTTTCTTT
.	TRBV18	TRBJ2-7	.	CASSPVSGLKSYEQYF	TGTGCCAGCTCACCGGTCTCGGGACTGAAGTCCTACGAGCAGTACTTC
TRBD2	TRBV4-2	TRBJ2-7	few	CASSPSLPRGLAGGSYEQYF	TGTGCCAGCAGCCCAAGTCTCCCCCGAGGGCTAGCGGGAGGGTCGTACGAGCAGTACTTC
.	TRBV5-1	TRBJ2-3	.	CASAPTVTSTDTQYF	TGCGCCAGCGCTCCGACCGTGACTAGCACAGATACGCAGTATTTT
TRBD2	TRBV27	TRBJ2-1	.	CASSRGRGGYVSNEQFF	TGTGCCAGCAGCCGAGGCCGGGGGGGCTACGTGAGCAATGAGCAGTTCTTC
.	TRBV30	TRBJ2-7	.	CAWSGVGASGYEQYF	TGTGCCTGGAGTGGAGTCGGTGCCAGCGGCTACGAGCAGTACTTC
.	TRBV11-1	TRBJ1-2	.	CASSFGSGYTF	TGTGCCAGCAGCTTTGGCAGTGGCTACACCTTC
TRBD1	TRBV5-1	TRBJ1-1	.	CASSFGQGGTEAFF	TGCGCCAGCAGCTTTGGACAGGGGGGCACTGAAGCTTTCTTT
TRBD1	TRBV5-1	TRBJ1-4	once	CASSVTGYTTNEKLFF	TGCGCCAGCAGCGTGACAGGGTATACAACTAATGAAAAACTGTTTTTT
TRBD1	TRBV6-5	TRBJ2-5	.	CASSYLRGETQYF	TGTGCCAGCAGTTACCTCAGGGGGGAGACCCAGTACTTC
TRBD2	TRBV28	TRBJ2-1	.	CASSGTSGKKGNNEQFF	TGTGCCAGCAGCGGGACTAGCGGGAAAAAGGGGAACAATGAGCAGTTCTTC
TRBD1	TRBV19	TRBJ1-1	once	CATHPHGTAKSEAFF	TGTGCCACCCACCCCCACGGGACAGCCAAGAGTGAAGCTTTCTTT
.	TRBV5-1	TRBJ1-2	.	CASSLAGEYGYTF	TGCGCCAGCAGCTTAGCAGGGGAGTATGGCTACACCTTC
TRBD1	TRBV28	TRBJ2-4	.	CASRETGTGSRLKNIQYF	TGTGCCAGCAGGGAAACCGGGACAGGTAGCAGGTTGAAAAACATTCAGTACTTC
TRBD1	TRBV13	TRBJ1-1	.	CASSPANRGLNTEAFF	TGTGCCAGCAGCCCTGCAAACAGGGGTTTGAACACTGAAGCTTTCTTT
TRBD2	TRBV6-6	TRBJ2-3	.	CASRTGLVTDTQYF	TGTGCCAGCAGGACGGGACTAGTAACAGATACGCAGTATTTT
.	TRBV29-1	TRBJ2-7	once	CSVTGGASYEQYF	TGCAGCGTAACAGGGGGGGCCAGTTACGAGCAGTACTTC
.	TRBV5-1	TRBJ2-7	.	CASSFQHGQGGSYEQYF	TGCGCCAGCAGCTTCCAGCATGGGCAGGGCGGCTCCTACGAGCAGTACTTC
TRBD2	TRBV11-3	TRBJ2-7	.	CASSSGTSAGYEQYF	TGTGCCAGCAGCTCGGGGACTAGCGCGGGCTACGAGCAGTACTTC